The 14 T cell receptor beta chains listed next were all sequenced from one sample in a study of CD4+ T cells in melanoma. The data were produced by immunoSEQ multiplex PCR, yet TCRdb's version contains in-frame clones alone and is incomplete. The repertoire holds 7,500 to 10,000 clones, with less than 75% as singletons. The material sequenced was cells from a culture (not recorded whether cultured in vitro). The receptors were sampled from a human donor with melanoma.

V gene TRBV15 combines with J gene TRBJ1-3, with 9 bases fitting TRBD1. V was pared by 3 bases and J by 2 bases, with 5 bases of the junction left unmatched. The CDR3 is 16 residues long. Germline V gene sequence: CDR1 LNHNV, CDR2 YYDKDF (reference sequence). In DNA, the CDR3 is TGTGCCACCAGCAGGGGGACAGGGCAGACTGGAAACACCATATATTTT. It yields the protein CATSRGTGQTGNTIYF.

This clone was seen once. The chain is built from TRBV9 and TRBJ2-5, with 7 bases that match TRBD2. Germline values: CDR1 SGDLS, CDR2 YYNGEE. The CDR3 is made up of 15 amino acids. J lost 1 base, V lost 4 bases, and 7 bases had no gene match. Here the CDR3 reads CASSSMGTTQETQYF. In nucleotides, the CDR3 is TGTGCCAGCAGCTCGATGGGGACTACCCAAGAGACCCAGTACTTC. The full variable domain, its missing parts supplied by reference TRBV9 and TRBJ2-5, is DSGVTQTPKHLITATGQRVTLRCSPRSGDLSVYWYQQSLDQGLQFLIQYYNGEERAKGNILERFSAQQFPDLHSELNLSSLELGDSALYFCASSSMGTTQETQYFGPGTRLLVL.

This clone was found once. This sequence joins TRBV19 and TRBJ2-3; possibly TRBD2 for D (5 bases). Germline V gene data show CDR1 as LNHDA and CDR2 as SQIVND (reference sequence). The CDR3 is made up of 15 amino acids. Trimming took 8 bases from V and 2 from J, leaving 17 bases between them. The CDR3 DNA sequence: TGTGCCAGTGGAGGCCACCGAAGATACACAGATACGCAGTATTTT. It is translated as CASGGHRRYTDTQYF.

The rearrangement uses TRBV10-3 and TRBJ2-7; 7 bases align to TRBD1. After removal of 4 bases from V and 0 bases from J, the junction contained 6 bases not matched to a gene. CDR3 size: 15 residues. CDR1 is ENHRY, CDR2 SYGVKD, per germline. CDR3 nucleotide sequence: TGTGCCATCAGTGGCCCCGGGACAGCCTCCTACGAGCAGTACTTC. Its translation: CAISGPGTASYEQYF.

This clone was detected a few times. This chain connects TRBV30 to TRBJ1-2, with no clear D. CDR3 length: 12 residues. Trimming removed 4 bases from V and 0 bases from J, with 6 bases in between. Germline CDR1 reads GTSNPN; CDR2 reads SVGIG (reference sequence). Here the CDR3 DNA reads TGTGCCTGGACAGCGTCTAACTATGGCTACACCTTC. The encoded protein is CAWTASNYGYTF.

The chain uses TRBV6-2 or TRBV6-3 and TRBJ2-3; 8 bases fit TRBD1. The germline V gene encodes CDR1 MNHEY and CDR2 SVGEGT. The CDR3 has 17 residues. V gave up 0 bases and J gave up 4 bases; unmatched junction bases: 9. The CDR3 coding sequence is TGTGCCAGCAGTTACTCGAAGACAGGGGTTGGGGCAGATACGCAGTATTTT. Translated: CASSYSKTGVGADTQYF.

The chain employs TRBV7-9 and TRBJ1-3; D gene ambiguous. Per the germline V gene, CDR1 is SEHNR and CDR2 is FQNEAQ (reference sequence). V was shortened by 4 bases and J by 2 bases, with 0 bases between the two germline ends. The length of the CDR3 is 11 residues. The CDR3 DNA is TGTGCCAGCAGCTCTGGAAACACCATATATTTT. Protein sequence: CASSSGNTIYF.

The V and J genes are TRBV7-2 and TRBJ1-6; TRBD1 matches 10 bases. The CDR3 has 14 amino acids. Per germline, CDR1 SGHTA and CDR2 FQGNSA. J was trimmed by 9 bases and V by 5 bases; bases with no gene match: 4. CDR3 in amino acids: CASSARQGASPLHF. As DNA, the CDR3 is TGTGCCAGCAGCGCTAGACAGGGGGCTTCACCCCTCCACTTT.

V usage is TRBV6-6 and J usage is TRBJ1-4; 12 bases fit TRBD1. The V gene end was trimmed by 5 bases and the J gene end by 7 bases; junction bases not matched to a gene: 5. CDR1 and CDR2 (germline): MNHNY, SVGAGI (reference sequence). The CDR3 has 15 amino acids. The CDR3 spells CASSDGTGGFEKLFF. As DNA, the CDR3 is TGTGCCAGCAGTGACGGGACAGGGGGCTTTGAAAAACTGTTTTTT.

The chain has TRBV30 and TRBJ1-1, with no clear D. The V gene lost 2 bases and the J gene lost 4 bases, with 8 bases spanning the gap. There are 12 residues in the CDR3. Germline CDR1 reads GTSNPN; CDR2 reads SVGIG (reference sequence). The CDR3 DNA sequence: TGTGCCTGGAGTCGAAGAATCACTGAAGCTTTCTTT. It yields the protein CAWSRRITEAFF.

This clone was counted a single time. V gene TRBV5-1 combines with J gene TRBJ1-1; no firm D call. The V and J ends lost 2 bases and 1 base respectively, with 6 bases between them. Germline loops: CDR1 SGHRS, CDR2 YFSETQ. This CDR3 region has 13 residues. CDR3 in DNA: TGCGCCAGCAGCTTCATACCGAACACTGAAGCTTTCTTT. Protein sequence: CASSFIPNTEAFF.

V is TRBV18 and J is TRBJ2-7; 7 bases line up with TRBD1. V trimming: 4 bases; J trimming: 4 bases; junction bases outside the gene matches: 10. Per germline, CDR1 KGHSH and CDR2 LQKENI. This CDR3 region has 15 residues. The CDR3 loop reads CASSRRQGRAYEQYF. The CDR3 region has the DNA TGTGCCAGCTCACGGAGACAGGGACGGGCATACGAGCAGTACTTC.

The rearrangement joins TRBV6-5 to TRBJ1-2; 7 nucleotides agree with TRBD1. CDR1 MNHEY and CDR2 SVGAGI come from the germline V gene. The CDR3 contains 14 residues. J was trimmed by 4 bases and V by 8 bases; bases with no gene match: 10. The CDR3 nucleotides are TGTGCCAGCCAGAAAGGGGGCTTTGGCTATGGCTACACCTTC. Protein sequence: CASQKGGFGYGYTF.

The V and J genes are TRBV7-2 and TRBJ1-1; D is undetermined. The CDR3 runs to 13 residues. Deletions cut 4 bases from V and 5 bases from J, with 11 bases between. The germline V gene encodes CDR1 SGHTA and CDR2 FQGNSA. The CDR3 protein is CASSSSLSTEAFF. CDR3 DNA sequence: TGTGCCAGCAGCTCGAGCCTTAGTACTGAAGCTTTCTTT.